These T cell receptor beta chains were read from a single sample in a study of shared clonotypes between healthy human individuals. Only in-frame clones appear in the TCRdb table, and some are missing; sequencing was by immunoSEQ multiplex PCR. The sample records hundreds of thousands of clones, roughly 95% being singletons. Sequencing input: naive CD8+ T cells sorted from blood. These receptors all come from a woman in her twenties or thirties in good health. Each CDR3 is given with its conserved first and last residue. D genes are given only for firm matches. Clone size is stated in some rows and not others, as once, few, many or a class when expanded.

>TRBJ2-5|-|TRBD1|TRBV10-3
CAISEAKSRDRGPRETQYF
TGTGCCATCAGTGAGGCGAAAAGCCGGGACAGGGGCCCACGGGAGACCCAGTACTTC
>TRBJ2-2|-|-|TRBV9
CASSVGHTNTGELFF
TGTGCCAGCAGCGTTGGACACACGAACACCGGGGAGCTGTTTTTT
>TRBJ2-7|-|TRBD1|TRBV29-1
CSVEGDRGISEQYF
TGCAGCGTTGAAGGGGACAGGGGGATAAGCGAGCAGTACTTC
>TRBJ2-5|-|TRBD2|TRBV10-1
CASVSGIRETQYF
TGCGCCAGCGTAAGCGGGATCAGGGAGACCCAGTACTTC
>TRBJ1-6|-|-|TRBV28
CASRARQVLFYNSPLHF
TGTGCCAGCAGAGCAAGACAGGTCCTCTTCTATAATTCACCCCTCCACTTT
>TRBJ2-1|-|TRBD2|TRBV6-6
CASSFALAEGGDEQFF
TGTGCCAGCAGCTTCGCACTAGCGGAGGGGGGTGATGAGCAGTTCTTC
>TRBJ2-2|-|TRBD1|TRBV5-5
CASSPWTGEGTGELFF
TGTGCCAGCAGCCCCTGGACAGGGGAAGGCACCGGGGAGCTGTTTTTT
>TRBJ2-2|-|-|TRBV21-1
CASSKGLGRTTGELFF
TGTGCCAGCAGCAAAGGTTTAGGTCGAACGACCGGGGAGCTGTTTTTT
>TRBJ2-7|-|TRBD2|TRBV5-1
CASRVREANSYEQYF
TGCGCCAGCAGAGTCCGGGAGGCCAATTCCTACGAGCAGTACTTC
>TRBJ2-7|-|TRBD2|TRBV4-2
CASSPGIAGYEQYF
TGTGCCAGCAGCCCCGGGATAGCGGGCTACGAGCAGTACTTC
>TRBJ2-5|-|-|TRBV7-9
CASSYGEQETQYF
TGTGCCAGCAGCTACGGGGAACAAGAGACCCAGTACTTC
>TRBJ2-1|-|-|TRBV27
CASSLTGPYNEQFF
TGTGCCAGCAGTTTGACAGGACCTTACAATGAGCAGTTCTTC
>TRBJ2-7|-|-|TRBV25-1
CASSVVEQGYEQYF
TGTGCCAGCAGTGTGGTAGAACAGGGTTACGAGCAGTACTTC
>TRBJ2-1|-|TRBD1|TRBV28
CASTLTGIFYNEQFF
TGTGCCAGCACCCTGACAGGGATTTTCTACAATGAGCAGTTCTTC
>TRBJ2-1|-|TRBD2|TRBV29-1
CSVGLVYDEQFF
TGCAGCGTGGGACTAGTCTACGATGAGCAGTTCTTC
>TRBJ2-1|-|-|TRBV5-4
CASSLVPDYYNEQFF
TGTGCCAGCAGCTTGGTCCCTGACTACTACAATGAGCAGTTCTTC
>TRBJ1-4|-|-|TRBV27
CASSSDPRKLFF
TGTGCCAGCAGTTCCGATCCACGAAAACTGTTTTTT
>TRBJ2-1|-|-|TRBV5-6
CASSFPGENNNEQFF
TGTGCCAGCAGCTTTCCAGGGGAAAACAACAATGAGCAGTTCTTC
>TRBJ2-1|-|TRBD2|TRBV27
CASSLSGRALNEQFF
TGTGCCAGCAGTCTAAGCGGGAGGGCCTTAAATGAGCAGTTCTTC
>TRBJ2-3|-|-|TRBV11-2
CASSLVEGSDTQYF
TGTGCCAGCAGCTTAGTCGAGGGGTCAGATACGCAGTATTTT
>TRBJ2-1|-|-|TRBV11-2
CASGGLAFGNEQFF
TGTGCCAGCGGCGGACTGGCGTTTGGGAATGAGCAGTTCTTC
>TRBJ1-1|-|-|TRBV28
CASSFPGTQAFF
TGTGCCAGCAGTTTCCCCGGAACGCAAGCTTTCTTT
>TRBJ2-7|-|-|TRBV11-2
CASSLRDSLYEQYF
TGTGCCAGCAGCCTCCGGGACTCTCTATACGAGCAGTACTTC
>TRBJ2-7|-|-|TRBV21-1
CASTNIPGRASGLNEQYF
TGTGCCAGCACCAATATCCCTGGCCGGGCTAGCGGGCTCAACGAGCAGTACTTC
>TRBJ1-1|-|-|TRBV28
CASSAGQHTEAFF
TGTGCCAGCAGTGCAGGACAACACACTGAAGCTTTCTTT
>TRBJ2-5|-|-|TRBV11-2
CASSLAQGQETQYF
TGTGCCAGCAGCTTAGCCCAGGGCCAAGAGACCCAGTACTTC
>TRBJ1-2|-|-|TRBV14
CASSQAGVDYGYTF
TGTGCCAGCAGCCAAGCCGGTGTAGACTATGGCTACACCTTC
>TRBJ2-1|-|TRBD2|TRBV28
CASTESGAGAYNEQFF
TGTGCCAGCACCGAAAGTGGAGCGGGAGCCTACAATGAGCAGTTCTTC
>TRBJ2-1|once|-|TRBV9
CASSVADAQGNEQFF
TGTGCCAGCAGCGTAGCGGACGCCCAGGGAAATGAGCAGTTCTTC
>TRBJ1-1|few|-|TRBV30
CAWSRGTEAFF
TGTGCCTGGAGTAGAGGGACTGAAGCTTTCTTT
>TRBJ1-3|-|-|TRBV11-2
CASSPTAPSFGNTIYF
TGTGCCAGCAGCCCGACAGCCCCTTCGTTTGGAAACACCATATATTTT
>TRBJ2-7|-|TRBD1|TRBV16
CASSPLNRGTGVEQYF
TGTGCCAGCAGCCCATTAAACCGCGGGACAGGGGTTGAGCAGTACTTC
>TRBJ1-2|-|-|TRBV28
CASSSPGEGDRYAYTF
TGTGCCAGCAGTTCGCCGGGGGAGGGGGATAGGTATGCCTACACCTTC
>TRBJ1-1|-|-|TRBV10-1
CASSLTGGTTEAFF
TGCGCCAGCAGTCTGACAGGCGGTACCACTGAAGCTTTCTTT
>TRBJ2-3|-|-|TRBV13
CASSFPTDTQYF
TGTGCCAGCAGCTTCCCCACAGATACGCAGTATTTT
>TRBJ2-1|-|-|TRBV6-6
CASRSLGQYEQFF
TGTGCCAGCAGATCCCTGGGGCAATATGAGCAGTTCTTC
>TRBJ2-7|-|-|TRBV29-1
CSAQGGQSYEQYF
TGCAGCGCACAAGGGGGGCAGTCCTACGAGCAGTACTTC
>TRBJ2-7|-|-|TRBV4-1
CASSQETSLGYEQYF
TGCGCCAGCAGCCAAGAAACATCCCTAGGGTACGAGCAGTACTTC
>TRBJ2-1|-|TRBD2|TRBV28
CATTSGAYNEQFF
TGTGCCACAACTAGCGGGGCCTACAATGAGCAGTTCTTC
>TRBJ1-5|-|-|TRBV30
CAWSGGGNQPQHF
TGTGCCTGGAGTGGGGGAGGGAACCAGCCCCAGCATTTT
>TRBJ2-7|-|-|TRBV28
CASTQGGLVEQYF
TGTGCCAGCACCCAGGGGGGGCTGGTCGAGCAGTACTTC
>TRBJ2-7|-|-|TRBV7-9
CASSLPRGYEQYF
TGTGCCAGCAGCTTACCTAGGGGGTACGAGCAGTACTTC